This T cell receptor (beta chain) was profiled in a study of identical twins. Whole-study results and caveats: Analyses based on zero insertions could be partly confounded by invariant MAIT and iNKT cells.

The sample holds many counts of this clonotype. Its antigen is still unknown. A universal primer site was incorporated via template switching, and the cDNA contained unique molecular identifiers. TCRdb processed the 5' RACE reads anew with MiXCR; each CDR3 protein has one entry. The sample yields about 260,000 distinct CDR3 sequences, about 7.3% seen once. The CDR3 covers 13 residues. Trimming took 5 bases from V and 4 from J, leaving 12 bases between them. These same data were also listed under a study on yellow fever vaccine responses in identical twins. That source notes: Convergence reportedly seemed to mark part of the twins' vaccine T cell response, with personalization marking the rest.

The clonotype originates from a young woman in good health. The specimen was memory (CD45RO+) T cells sorted from blood. The chain employs TRBV12-3 or TRBV12-4 and TRBJ2-7, with D unresolved. CDR3 nucleotides: TGTGCCAGCAGTCCCTCAAGACCTTACGAGCAGTACTTC. Translation: CASSPSRPYEQYF.